This T cell receptor beta chain is from a study of blood T cell repertoires in COVID-19. Overall study context: The analysed material was cDNA or gDNA that came from T cells, B-cell-depleted T cells, or PBMCs.

Germline V gives CDR1 GTSNPN, CDR2 SVGIG (reference sequence). The ends lost 3 bases at V and 4 bases at J; junction bases unmatched: 8. The CDR3 runs 15 residues. In the study's own analysis: Nucleated cell number was recorded as an estimate derived from reference gene primer amplification. Sequencing used immunoSEQ multiplex PCR; TCRdb keeps in-frame clones, though not all of them. For V, J and clone size, that table is used; D and trimming come from the DNA. Found here are roughly 40,000 clones, 70% to 85% of them singletons; the top ten hold more than 9%. This sequence joins TRBV30 and TRBJ1-4; 7 bases align to TRBD1. The sample taken for sequencing was peripheral blood. The receptor comes from a human donor in a cohort sampled during active COVID-19. The CDR3 reads CAWSAQGQSNEKLFF. CDR3 nucleotide sequence: TGTGCCTGGAGCGCCCAGGGACAGAGTAATGAAAAACTGTTTTTT.